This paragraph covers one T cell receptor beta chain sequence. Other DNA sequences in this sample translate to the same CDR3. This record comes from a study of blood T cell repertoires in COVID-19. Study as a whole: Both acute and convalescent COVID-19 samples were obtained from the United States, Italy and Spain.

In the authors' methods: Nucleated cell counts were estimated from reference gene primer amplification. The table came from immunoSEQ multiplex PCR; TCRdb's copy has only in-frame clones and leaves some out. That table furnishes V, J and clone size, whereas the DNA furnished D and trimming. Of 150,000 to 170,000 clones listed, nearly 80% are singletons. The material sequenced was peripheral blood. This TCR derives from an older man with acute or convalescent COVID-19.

CDR3 residues: CASSLYSRRAGGVVRGSGELFF. The CDR3 nucleotides read TGTGCCAGCAGTCTCTACTCCCGGCGAGCGGGGGGGGTCGTTCGGGGCTCCGGGGAGCTGTTTTTT. This rearrangement joins TRBV6-6 to TRBJ2-2; 10 nucleotides match TRBD2. The CDR3 consists of 22 residues. Losses at the gene ends were 5 bases for V and 6 bases for J; bases not matched to a gene: 27. Germline CDR1 MNHNY, CDR2 SVGAGI (reference sequence).